A selection of T cell receptor beta chains follows, all from one sample in a study of human T cells and chemical hapten exposure. A single record per CDR3 protein comes from TCRdb applying MiXCR to the RACE reads. Of tens of thousands of distinct CDR3 sequences in the sample, around 6.6% were seen once. Specimen: whole blood, collected in connection with sensitization to the hapten diphenylcyclopropenone (DPC). These receptors originate from a woman in her 30s with alopecia areata. Some clones in this sample may be carry-over from other donors' samples. The CDR3 runs from the conserved cysteine through the conserved F or W. Fields, in order: V gene, D gene, J gene, clone size, CDR3 DNA, CDR3 protein. A D gene is named only where the DNA matches it firmly. Clone size is given for some rows only: seen once, a few or many times, or a class if the clone is expanded.

V: TRBV2
D: .
J: TRBJ1-1
size: many
DNA: TGTGCCAGCAGTGATTACGAAGCTTTCTTT
CDR3: CASSDYEAFF

V: TRBV11-2
D: .
J: TRBJ2-7
size: many
DNA: TGTGCCAGCAGCTTAGAGGCAGCCGGGGGGCAGTACTTC
CDR3: CASSLEAAGGQYF

V: TRBV18
D: .
J: TRBJ1-1
size: .
DNA: TGTGCCAGCTCACCTACAAGCGCCCCGAACACTGAAGCTTTCTTT
CDR3: CASSPTSAPNTEAFF

V: TRBV27
D: .
J: TRBJ2-3
size: many
DNA: TGTGCCAGCAGTCCACGACAGGTCGGCGATACGCAGTATTTT
CDR3: CASSPRQVGDTQYF

V: TRBV20-1
D: TRBD1
J: TRBJ2-7
size: .
DNA: TGCAGTGCCCCCAAGATAGACAGGGCCTCCGAGCAGTACTTC
CDR3: CSAPKIDRASEQYF

V: TRBV29-1
D: .
J: TRBJ2-7
size: many
DNA: TGCAGCGTGTCGCGGGGCCCCTACGAGCAGTACTTC
CDR3: CSVSRGPYEQYF

V: TRBV19
D: .
J: TRBJ2-2
size: few
DNA: TGTGCCAGTAGTATAGGGTCGGGGGCCGGGGAGCTGTTTTTT
CDR3: CASSIGSGAGELFF

V: TRBV11-3
D: .
J: TRBJ2-7
size: many
DNA: TGTGCCAGCAGCTTAGATCATGGGTCCGCCTACGAGCAGTACTTC
CDR3: CASSLDHGSAYEQYF

V: TRBV6-1
D: .
J: TRBJ1-1
size: many
DNA: TGTGCCAGCAGTGAACGCAGGGGAGCTGAAGCTTTCTTT
CDR3: CASSERRGAEAFF

V: TRBV6-6
D: TRBD1
J: TRBJ1-2
size: many
DNA: TGTGCCAGCAGTTACTCGAGTAGTGGGACAGGGGTGGGTCGAACCGTCCTTTATGGCTACACCTTC
CDR3: CASSYSSSGTGVGRTVLYGYTF

V: TRBV7-3
D: .
J: TRBJ2-2
size: many
DNA: TGTGCCAGCAGCTTGGGACCGGGGAACACCGGGGAGCTGTTTTTT
CDR3: CASSLGPGNTGELFF

V: TRBV12-3/TRBV12-4
D: TRBD1
J: TRBJ2-7
size: many
DNA: TGTGCCAGCAGTTTTGCGGGACAGGTCTCTCAGCAGTACTTC
CDR3: CASSFAGQVSQQYF

V: TRBV27
D: .
J: TRBJ2-7
size: many
DNA: TGTGCCAGCAGCTTAGGGGGGCTGGGATACGAGCAGTACTTC
CDR3: CASSLGGLGYEQYF

V: TRBV5-6
D: .
J: TRBJ2-7
size: many
DNA: TGTGCCAGCAGCTTTAGTCACAGACCATACGAGCAGTACTTC
CDR3: CASSFSHRPYEQYF

V: TRBV12-3/TRBV12-4
D: .
J: TRBJ2-7
size: few
DNA: TGTGCCAGCAGCGTCTACGGACGATACGAGCAGTACTTC
CDR3: CASSVYGRYEQYF

V: TRBV12-3/TRBV12-4
D: .
J: TRBJ1-1
size: .
DNA: TGTGCCAGCTCTCCCTCAAACACCCTTAACACTGAAGCTTTCTTT
CDR3: CASSPSNTLNTEAFF

V: TRBV15
D: .
J: TRBJ2-5
size: many
DNA: TGTGCCACCAGTGGAACCCAAGAGACCCAGTACTTC
CDR3: CATSGTQETQYF

V: TRBV18
D: .
J: TRBJ1-1
size: .
DNA: TGTGCCAGCTCACCCGAGGACAGAAGTAACACTGAAGCTTTCTTT
CDR3: CASSPEDRSNTEAFF

V: TRBV14
D: .
J: TRBJ2-3
size: many
DNA: TGTGCCAGCAGGCAAGCCGGGACAAACCCAGATACGCAGTATTTT
CDR3: CASRQAGTNPDTQYF

V: TRBV5-6
D: .
J: TRBJ2-5
size: few
DNA: TGTGCCAGCAGTAAACAAGAGACCCAGTACTTC
CDR3: CASSKQETQYF

V: TRBV9
D: .
J: TRBJ2-7
size: .
DNA: TGTGCCAGCAGCGTAGATCAGGGGCGCGGGTACGAGCAGTACTTC
CDR3: CASSVDQGRGYEQYF

V: TRBV5-6
D: .
J: TRBJ2-1
size: many
DNA: TGTGCCAGCTCCCGAAGACAGGCTACCTACAATGAGCAGTTCTTC
CDR3: CASSRRQATYNEQFF

V: TRBV30
D: .
J: TRBJ2-5
size: few
DNA: TGTGCCTGGGCCCGGGCAATCCAAGAGACCCAGTACTTC
CDR3: CAWARAIQETQYF

V: TRBV9
D: TRBD2
J: TRBJ2-3
size: many
DNA: TGTGCCAGCAGGCTACGCGGGGGGCTAAGGGATACGCAGTATTTT
CDR3: CASRLRGGLRDTQYF

V: TRBV20-1
D: .
J: TRBJ1-6
size: .
DNA: TGCAGTGCTAGAGACTTTATCAGGGTTGAATATAATTCACCCCTCCACTTT
CDR3: CSARDFIRVEYNSPLHF

V: TRBV5-4
D: TRBD1
J: TRBJ2-1
size: many
DNA: TGTGCCAGCAGCTCGCCGGGACAGGCTAACAATGAGCAGTTCTTC
CDR3: CASSSPGQANNEQFF

V: TRBV29-1
D: .
J: TRBJ1-2
size: .
DNA: TGCAGCGTCGCAGAGGTCTATGGCTACACCTTC
CDR3: CSVAEVYGYTF

V: TRBV12-3/TRBV12-4
D: .
J: TRBJ1-1
size: few
DNA: TGTGCCAGCAGTCACTTGGGATGGGGGCAAGCTTTCTTT
CDR3: CASSHLGWGQAFF

V: TRBV18
D: .
J: TRBJ2-3
size: .
DNA: TGTGCCAGCTCACTCGATTCGGGCACAGATACGCAGTATTTT
CDR3: CASSLDSGTDTQYF

V: TRBV2
D: TRBD1
J: TRBJ2-7
size: many
DNA: TGTGCCAGCAGTGAGACAGGGCAATTCTCCTACGAGCAGTACTTC
CDR3: CASSETGQFSYEQYF

V: TRBV9
D: .
J: TRBJ1-1
size: .
DNA: TGTGCCAGCAGCGTAGCTGGCAGCACTGAAGCTTTCTTT
CDR3: CASSVAGSTEAFF

V: TRBV20-1
D: .
J: TRBJ2-7
size: many
DNA: TGCAGTGCTAGAGGGACAGCCGAGCAGTACTTC
CDR3: CSARGTAEQYF

V: TRBV6-6
D: TRBD1
J: TRBJ2-7
size: .
DNA: TGTGCCAGCAGGCGTACAGGGGAAGAGCAGTACTTC
CDR3: CASRRTGEEQYF

V: TRBV6-6
D: .
J: TRBJ1-1
size: many
DNA: TGTGCCAGCAGTTACGGGGGACAGAACACTGAAGCTTTCTTT
CDR3: CASSYGGQNTEAFF

V: TRBV7-9
D: .
J: TRBJ1-5
size: .
DNA: TGTGCCAGCAGCTTAGGGGTAGGTGGACTATCACCCCAGCCCCAGCATTTT
CDR3: CASSLGVGGLSPQPQHF

V: TRBV19
D: .
J: TRBJ1-5
size: few
DNA: TGTGCCAGTAGTAACCGTCAGGGAGGCAATCAGCCCCAGCATTTT
CDR3: CASSNRQGGNQPQHF

V: TRBV10-3
D: .
J: TRBJ1-1
size: .
DNA: TGTGCCATCAGCCGGCCGGGAGACAACACTGAAGCTTTCTTT
CDR3: CAISRPGDNTEAFF

V: TRBV27
D: .
J: TRBJ2-5
size: many
DNA: TGTGCCAGCAGTTTGTTCGGGACAGCGGGCGAGACCCAGTACTTC
CDR3: CASSLFGTAGETQYF

V: TRBV29-1
D: .
J: TRBJ1-1
size: many
DNA: TGCAGCGTTTCCCATTCCACAGGGACCAACACTGAAGCTTTCTTT
CDR3: CSVSHSTGTNTEAFF

V: TRBV7-3
D: TRBD2
J: TRBJ2-2
size: many
DNA: TGTGCCAGCAGCTTAAGGGCGGTGACGGGGGGAGTCACCGGGGAGCTGTTTTTT
CDR3: CASSLRAVTGGVTGELFF

V: TRBV11-3
D: .
J: TRBJ2-2
size: many
DNA: TGTGCCAGCAGCCACCGGGTCGGGGAGCTGTTTTTT
CDR3: CASSHRVGELFF

V: TRBV20-1
D: TRBD1
J: TRBJ1-2
size: many
DNA: TGCAGTGGGGCGCGGGACAGAAACTATGGCTACACCTTC
CDR3: CSGARDRNYGYTF

V: TRBV28
D: .
J: TRBJ1-2
size: .
DNA: TGTGCCAGCGGACAGCCCCCTAACTATGGCTACACCTTC
CDR3: CASGQPPNYGYTF

V: TRBV12-3/TRBV12-4
D: TRBD1
J: TRBJ2-7
size: many
DNA: TGTGCCAGCAGCCTATCCGGGACAGGGGTTTTC
CDR3: CASSLSGTGVF

V: TRBV27
D: TRBD1
J: TRBJ2-6
size: many
DNA: TGTGCCAGCAGTCCCCGGGACAGCGTCTCTGATGTCCTGACTTTC
CDR3: CASSPRDSVSDVLTF

V: TRBV29-1
D: TRBD1
J: TRBJ1-4
size: few
DNA: TGCAGCGCCGACCAGGGGGCAAACGAAAAACTGTTTTTT
CDR3: CSADQGANEKLFF

V: TRBV9
D: .
J: TRBJ1-1
size: many
DNA: TGTGCCAGCAGCGTAGGTGAAAGGGTTGGGACTGAAGCTTTCTTT
CDR3: CASSVGERVGTEAFF

V: TRBV9
D: .
J: TRBJ1-2
size: few
DNA: TGTGCCAGCCAAAGGGATAACTATGGCTACACCTTC
CDR3: CASQRDNYGYTF